This T cell receptor beta chain was recorded in a study of diagnostic markers for celiac disease (dated by TCRdb to 2019 to 2021). Frequency shows this clonotype is medium-sized (0.01 to 0.1%); no count was noted. The clone's antigen remains unknown. CDR1 is given as SGHTA and CDR2 as FQGNSA, both from the germline V gene. Including cysteine and phenylalanine, the CDR3 has 14 amino acids. No DNA appears here. Sequencing used an Illumina MiSeq. TCRdb reprocessed the reads, and each CDR3 protein sequence is entered once, without DNA. This sample's table carries thousands of distinct CDR3 sequences. The ten biggest clones cover roughly 10% of the sample.

The sample was either unsorted cells or a sorted T cell fraction (not recorded which). The source is a human donor. This table probably holds off-target reads from a library built for another chain. The sequence links TRBV7-2 to TRBJ2-7; absent DNA, TCRdb's TRBD1 call cannot be checked. The CDR3 corresponds to CASSLRDRVYEQYF. This CDR3, with the reference TRBV7-2 and TRBJ2-7 proteins standing in past its ends, gives the full variable domain GAGVSQSPSNKVTEKGKDVELRCDPISGHTALYWYRQSLGQGLEFLIYFQGNSAPDKSGLPSDRFSAERTGGSVSTLTIQRTQQEDSAVYLCASSLRDRVYEQYFGPGTRLTVT.